This T cell receptor (beta chain) stems from a study of blood T cell repertoires in COVID-19. About the research overall: Samples came from the United States, Italy and Spain, spanning acute and convalescent COVID-19. In each case, the material was cDNA or gDNA derived from T cells, B-cell-depleted T cells, or PBMCs.

The CDR3 covers 14 residues. The germline V and J ends were trimmed by 3 bases and 0 bases, with 8 bases remaining between them. Germline CDR1 reads MRHNA; CDR2 reads SNTAGT. Per the original data handling: Nucleated cell counts were estimated from reference gene primer amplification. The repertoire was sequenced with immunoSEQ multiplex PCR; TCRdb's copy has only in-frame clones and lacks some. The DNA was the basis for D and trimming; V, J and clone size are from that table. The sample lists 61,000 or so clones; around 85% were seen once. Sample: peripheral blood. The sequence was collected from a woman aged 70-85 years with acute or convalescent COVID-19. The chain carries TRBV6-4 and TRBJ1-1; D might be TRBD1 (5 bases). The CDR3 loop is CASSEDSMNTEAFF. CDR3 nucleotides: TGTGCCAGCAGTGAAGACAGCATGAACACTGAAGCTTTCTTT.